This T cell receptor (beta chain) comes out of a study of CD8 T cells in Susac syndrome. V lost 3 bases to trimming and J lost 5 bases, with 14 bases between them. Per the germline V gene, CDR1 is SGHAT and CDR2 is FQNNGV. The CDR3 runs to 15 residues. Those who served as multiple sclerosis controls were treatment-naive patients with stable or active relapsing-remitting disease. TEMRA cells underwent FACS enrichment and CD8+ and CD4+ T cells underwent negative isolation. A quantity of about 0.45 to 1 ug RNA underwent reverse transcription using random hexamers. Amplification of TCR beta CDR3 by immunoSEQ multiplex PCR spanned 54 Vbeta and 13 Jbeta. TCRdb processed the immunoSEQ multiplex PCR reads anew with MiXCR; each CDR3 protein has one entry. This sample yields 71,000 or so distinct CDR3 sequences, of which over 95% are seen a single time; approximately 0.1% belongs to the top ten.

Sequencing was performed on CD4+ T cells from PBMCs. The V call is TRBV11-2, the J call TRBJ2-1, with a tentative D call TRBD2 (6 bases). This sequence was found in a human donor with multiple sclerosis. CDR3 DNA: TGTGCCAGCAGCTTCGAGCGGGTAGCCCACAATGAGCAGTTCTTC. Its translation is CASSFERVAHNEQFF. Together with reference TRBV11-2 and TRBJ2-1, the CDR3 gives the full variable domain: EAGVAQSPRYKIIEKRQSVAFWCNPISGHATLYWYQQILGQGPKLLIQFQNNGVVDDSQLPKDRFSAERLKGVDSTLKIQPAKLEDSAVYLCASSFERVAHNEQFFGPGTRLTVL.